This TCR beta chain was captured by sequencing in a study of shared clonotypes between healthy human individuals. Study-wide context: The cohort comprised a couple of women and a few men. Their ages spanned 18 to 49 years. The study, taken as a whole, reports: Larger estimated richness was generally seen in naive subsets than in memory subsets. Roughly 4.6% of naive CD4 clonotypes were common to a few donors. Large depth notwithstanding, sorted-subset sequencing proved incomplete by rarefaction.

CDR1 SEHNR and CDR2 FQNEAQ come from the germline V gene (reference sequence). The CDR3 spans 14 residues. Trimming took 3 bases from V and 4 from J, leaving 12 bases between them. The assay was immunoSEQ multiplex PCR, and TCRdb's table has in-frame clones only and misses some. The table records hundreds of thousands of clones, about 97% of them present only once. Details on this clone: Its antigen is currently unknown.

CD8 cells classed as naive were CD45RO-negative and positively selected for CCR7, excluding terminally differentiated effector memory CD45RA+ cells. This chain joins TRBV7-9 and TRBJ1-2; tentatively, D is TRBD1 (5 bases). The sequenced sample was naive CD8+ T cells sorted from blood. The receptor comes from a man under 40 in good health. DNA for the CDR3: TGTGCCAGCAGCTTGGGGCACCTTGGCTATGGCTACACCTTC. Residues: CASSLGHLGYGYTF.